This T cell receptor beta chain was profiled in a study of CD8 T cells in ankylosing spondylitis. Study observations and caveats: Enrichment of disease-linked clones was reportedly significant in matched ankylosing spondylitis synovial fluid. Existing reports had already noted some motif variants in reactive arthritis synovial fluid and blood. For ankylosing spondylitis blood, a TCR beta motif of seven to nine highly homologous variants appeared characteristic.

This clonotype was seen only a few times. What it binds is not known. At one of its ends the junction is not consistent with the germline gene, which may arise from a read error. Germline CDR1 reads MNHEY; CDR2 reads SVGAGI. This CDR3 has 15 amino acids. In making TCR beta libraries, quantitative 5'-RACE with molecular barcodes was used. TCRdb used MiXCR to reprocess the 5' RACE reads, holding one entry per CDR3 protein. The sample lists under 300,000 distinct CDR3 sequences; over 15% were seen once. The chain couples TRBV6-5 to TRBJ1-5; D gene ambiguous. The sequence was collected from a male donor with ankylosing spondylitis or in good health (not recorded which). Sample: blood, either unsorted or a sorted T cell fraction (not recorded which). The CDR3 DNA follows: TGTGCCAGCAGTGACTCTCTTATGGTCAATCAGCCCCAGCATTTT. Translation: CASSDSLMVNQPQHF.